The next 14 T cell receptor beta chains were all read from a single sample in a study of radiation and T cells in renal cell carcinoma. As for time point: blood 4 weeks post-SBRT, at nephrectomy. Treatment given: 15 Gy SBRT to primary tumor, nephrectomy 4 weeks later. Assay used: immunoSEQ multiplex PCR; TCRdb lists only in-frame clones, some missing. The repertoire includes 150,000 or so clones, 88% of them detected once, and about 10% sits in the top ten. The sample in question was blood, obtained from a patient whose treatment included radiotherapy and nephrectomy. These receptors were collected from a woman aged 45-65 years with renal cell carcinoma.

This sequence joins TRBV2 and TRBJ1-1; 7 positions match TRBD1. Germline loops: CDR1 SNHLY, CDR2 FYNNEI. J lost 6 bases, V lost 0 bases, and 7 bases had no gene match. The CDR3 length is 15 residues. The CDR3 here is CASSEARQGWAEAFF. The DNA of the CDR3 is TGTGCCAGCAGTGAAGCGCGACAGGGTTGGGCTGAAGCTTTCTTT.

This sequence joins TRBV11-1 and TRBJ1-2; 7 nucleotides line up with TRBD1. The CDR3 has 13 residues. Germline V gene sequence: CDR1 SGHAT, CDR2 FQDESV (reference sequence). The trim removed 3 bases at V and 6 bases at J, leaving 4 bases unmatched. CDR3 sequence (DNA): TGTGCCAGCAGCTTGACAGGGTTTGATGGCTACACCTTC. Translating gives CASSLTGFDGYTF.

The chain carries TRBV5-1 and TRBJ2-2; unclear D gene. The CDR3 contains 18 residues. The ends were cut back, 0 bases at V and 2 bases at J, with 17 bases in the middle. Germline-derived CDR1 and CDR2 are SGHRS and YFSETQ. CDR3 bases: TGCGCCAGCAGCTTGGCCAATTTCCCGCAGGCCAACACCGGGGAGCTGTTTTTT. Translated: CASSLANFPQANTGELFF.

V is TRBV7-9 and J is TRBJ2-2; TRBD1 or TRBD2 may be the D gene (5 bases each). The germline gives CDR1 SEHNR, CDR2 FQNEAQ (reference sequence). Trimming pared 2 bases from V and 4 bases from J, leaving 14 bases between. The CDR3 totals 16 residues. In DNA form, the CDR3 reads TGTGCCAGCAGCTTATATGGGGACCGGAGCACCGGGGAGCTGTTTTTT. Its translation is CASSLYGDRSTGELFF.

This sequence joins TRBV7-2 and TRBJ2-5, with D hard to call. The germline V gene encodes CDR1 SGHTA and CDR2 FQGNSA. The CDR3 has 14 amino acids. The V end was cut by 5 bases, the J end by 1 base, with 11 bases between. CDR3 bases: TGTGCCAGCAGCCTACGGGCCGTCCAAGAGACCCAGTACTTC. Translating gives CASSLRAVQETQYF.

The chain uses TRBV4-1 and TRBJ1-2; D unresolved. V lost 2 bases and J lost 0, with 16 bases in between. The CDR3 has 17 amino acids. In germline, CDR1 is MGHRA, CDR2 YSYEKL. The CDR3 loop is CASSQPGSVRANYGYTF. The CDR3 DNA is TGCGCCAGCAGCCAACCGGGGTCGGTTAGAGCTAACTATGGCTACACCTTC.

This chain uses TRBV6-1 with TRBJ1-6; 9 bases fit TRBD1. Germline assignment: CDR1 MNHNS and CDR2 SASEGT. The CDR3 is made up of 16 amino acids. J lost 6 bases, V lost 4 bases, and 7 bases had no gene match. The CDR3 sequence: CASSVQGARSNSPLHF. The CDR3 coding sequence is TGTGCCAGCAGTGTACAGGGGGCGAGGAGTAATTCACCCCTCCACTTT.

V usage is TRBV6-5 and J usage is TRBJ1-2, with 7 bases identical to TRBD1. The ends lost 6 bases at V and 4 bases at J; junction bases unmatched: 11. The CDR3 sequence is 15 residues long. The V gene's germline CDR1 is MNHEY and CDR2 SVGAGI. The CDR3 DNA follows: TGTGCCAGCAGGCTGATGAAGGGGGCTGGCTATGGCTACACCTTC. Its protein is CASRLMKGAGYGYTF.

The chain is built from TRBV14 and TRBJ1-2; D ambiguous. Germline V gene sequence: CDR1 SGHDN, CDR2 FVKESK. The ends were cut back, 5 bases at V and 5 bases at J, with 9 bases in the middle. The CDR3 covers 12 residues. The CDR3 spells CASSDGRYGYTF. The CDR3, as DNA: TGTGCCAGCAGCGACGGGAGGTATGGCTACACCTTC.

The chain employs TRBV5-1 and TRBJ2-5; the match to TRBD2 covers 8 bases. The V and J ends lost 4 bases and 3 bases, in that order; junction bases with no gene match: 5. The CDR3 sequence is 14 residues long. From germline, CDR1 is SGHRS and CDR2 YFSETQ. The CDR3 region has the DNA TGCGCCAGCAGCAAGGGACTAGATGAAGAGACCCAGTACTTC. This gives the protein CASSKGLDEETQYF.

The rearrangement joins TRBV19 to TRBJ1-3, with no clear D. Germline CDR1 is LNHDA and CDR2 is SQIVND (reference sequence). Deletions cut 6 bases from V and 0 bases from J, with 15 bases between. CDR3 length: 16 residues. CDR3 nucleotides: TGTGCCAGTAGCCCCCAGGTCCACTCCTCTGGAAACACCATATATTTT. It specifies CASSPQVHSSGNTIYF.

V is TRBV13 and J is TRBJ1-1; unclear D gene. The ends were cut back, 2 bases at V and 2 bases at J, with 12 bases in the middle. The CDR3 spans 15 residues. Looked up from germline, CDR1 is PRHDT and CDR2 is FYEKMQ (reference sequence). CDR3 in amino acids: CASSLNPVGNTEAFF. CDR3 nucleotides: TGTGCCAGCAGCTTAAATCCAGTAGGTAACACTGAAGCTTTCTTT.

V is TRBV19 and J is TRBJ1-2; weak D call: TRBD1 (6 bases). V lost 3 bases to trimming and J lost 4 bases, with 15 bases between them. CDR1 is LNHDA, CDR2 SQIVND, per germline (reference sequence). The CDR3 is made up of 15 amino acids. CDR3 sequence (DNA): TGTGCCAGTAGTATGGCGGGGGCGCTGGGCTATGGCTACACCTTC. Encoded protein: CASSMAGALGYGYTF.

The CDR3 loop is CASSSGLSSTDTQYF. The CDR3 coding sequence is TGCGCCAGCAGCTCGGGACTCTCTAGCACAGATACGCAGTATTTT. The V call is TRBV5-1, the J call TRBJ2-3; perhaps TRBD2 as D (6 bases). The CDR3 runs 15 residues. Trimming stripped 3 bases from V and 0 bases from J, with 11 bases between. Germline CDR1 is SGHRS and CDR2 is YFSETQ.